This is a list of T cell receptor beta chains from one sample in a study of a mutant IDH1 vaccine in newly diagnosed glioma. Some clones are missing from TCRdb's copy, which holds only in-frame ones; the method was immunoSEQ multiplex PCR. The sample lists about 30,000 clones, around 82% occurring once. These receptors have no known antigen. Sequencing was performed on PBMCs, taken from a glioma patient whose treatment included an IDH1 peptide vaccine. The origin of the receptors is a man aged 25-45 years with glioma. The CDR3 runs from the conserved cysteine through the conserved F or W. D genes are given only for firm matches. Rows may omit the clone size; those that give it use once, few, many or a size class.

j_gene,v_gene,abundance,d_gene,CDR3aa,CDR3nt
TRBJ1-2,TRBV5-4,NA,TRBD1,CASRGTGLDGYTF,TGTGCCAGCAGGGGGACAGGGTTAGATGGCTACACCTTC
TRBJ1-5,TRBV21-1,NA,NA,CASSKERPNQPQHF,TGTGCCAGCAGCAAAGAGCGGCCCAATCAGCCCCAGCATTTT
TRBJ2-7,TRBV11-3,NA,NA,CASSLGRAYEQYF,TGTGCCAGCAGCTTAGGCAGGGCCTACGAGCAGTACTTC
TRBJ2-2,TRBV25-1,NA,NA,CASSPLSESTGELFF,TGTGCCAGCAGTCCCCTGTCCGAATCCACCGGGGAGCTGTTTTTT
TRBJ1-1,TRBV11-2,few,NA,CASSPLGRAFF,TGTGCCAGCAGCCCTTTGGGTCGAGCTTTCTTT
TRBJ2-3,TRBV19,few,TRBD1,CASNAGGADTQYF,TGTGCCAGTAATGCAGGGGGAGCAGATACGCAGTATTTT
TRBJ1-1,TRBV19,NA,NA,CASGGGEAFF,TGTGCCAGTGGGGGGGGTGAAGCTTTCTTT
TRBJ2-1,TRBV5-4,once,TRBD1,CASSWDRGRTDEQFF,TGTGCCAGCAGTTGGGACAGGGGGCGAACCGATGAGCAGTTCTTC
TRBJ2-1,TRBV7-9,once,NA,CASSRFEIGEQFF,TGTGCCAGCAGCCGCTTTGAAATCGGTGAGCAGTTCTTC
TRBJ1-1,TRBV13,NA,NA,CASSVPPNTEAFF,TGTGCCAGCAGCGTTCCACCGAACACTGAAGCTTTCTTT
TRBJ1-5,TRBV2,NA,NA,CASSDTGRGQPQHF,TGTGCCAGCAGTGATACAGGGAGAGGTCAGCCCCAGCATTTT
TRBJ2-1,TRBV5-1,NA,TRBD1,CASSSGTDNEQFF,TGCGCCAGCAGCTCCGGGACAGACAATGAGCAGTTCTTC
TRBJ2-7,TRBV6-1,NA,TRBD2,CASSEWGLAGRHSYEQYF,TGTGCCAGCAGTGAATGGGGGCTAGCGGGACGACACTCCTACGAGCAGTACTTC
TRBJ1-6,TRBV7-9,few,TRBD1,CASSLDQGADSPLHF,TGTGCCAGCAGCTTAGATCAGGGGGCGGATTCACCCCTCCACTTT
TRBJ1-1,TRBV29-1,few,NA,CSVEEGAKAFF,TGCAGCGTTGAAGAAGGGGCTAAAGCTTTCTTT
TRBJ2-7,TRBV30,once,TRBD2,CAWSVLRGTTYEQYF,TGTGCCTGGAGTGTACTAAGAGGGACTACCTACGAGCAGTACTTC
TRBJ2-7,TRBV21-1,once,NA,CASSNPAGQGYF,TGTGCCAGCAGCAACCCTGCGGGACAGGGGTACTTC
TRBJ2-7,TRBV6-5,once,NA,CASSRWGEQYF,TGTGCCAGCAGCCGTTGGGGCGAGCAGTACTTC
TRBJ2-2,TRBV19,NA,NA,CASTDLGKNTGELFF,TGTGCCAGTACTGATCTGGGGAAGAACACCGGGGAGCTGTTTTTT
TRBJ2-2,TRBV4-2,few,NA,CASRYTGELFF,TGTGCCAGCAGGTACACCGGGGAGCTGTTTTTT
TRBJ1-2,TRBV27,few,NA,CASSLSGGRALGYGYTF,TGTGCCAGCAGTTTATCGGGCGGCAGGGCATTAGGCTATGGCTACACCTTC
TRBJ1-1,TRBV30,NA,NA,CAWSRTLADTEAFF,TGTGCCTGGAGTCGGACCCTAGCGGACACTGAAGCTTTCTTT
TRBJ2-7,TRBV6-1,NA,NA,CASSEAGHPYEQYF,TGTGCCAGCAGTGAAGCGGGACACCCCTACGAGCAGTACTTC
TRBJ1-5,TRBV14,few,NA,CASSPDSNQPQHF,TGTGCCAGCAGCCCTGATAGCAATCAGCCCCAGCATTTT
TRBJ2-7,TRBV5-1,NA,TRBD1,CASSHRTGYEQYF,TGCGCCAGCAGCCATAGGACAGGATACGAGCAGTACTTC
TRBJ1-2,TRBV18,NA,NA,CASSLAGRNYGYTF,TGTGCCAGCTCACTTGCAGGCAGGAACTATGGCTACACCTTC
TRBJ1-5,TRBV4-1,NA,NA,CASSQKELGNQPQHF,TGCGCCAGCAGCCAAAAGGAGCTAGGAAATCAGCCCCAGCATTTT
TRBJ2-3,TRBV4-3,NA,NA,CASSQVGRDTQYF,TGCGCCAGCAGCCAAGTTGGGCGAGATACGCAGTATTTT
TRBJ2-7,TRBV29-1,NA,NA,CSVEAPRGGAYEQYF,TGCAGCGTTGAAGCCCCCAGGGGGGGGGCCTACGAGCAGTACTTC
TRBJ2-7,TRBV7-8,NA,TRBD1,CASSFGNRGDEQYF,TGTGCCAGCAGCTTCGGAAACAGGGGGGACGAGCAGTACTTC
TRBJ1-2,TRBV25-1,NA,TRBD1,CASSDSGTGSFYGYTF,TGTGCCAGCAGTGACTCCGGGACAGGATCTTTCTATGGCTACACCTTC
TRBJ1-4,TRBV25-1,NA,NA,CASSAVGGKLFF,TGTGCCAGCAGTGCAGTAGGAGGAAAACTGTTTTTT
TRBJ1-4,TRBV28,NA,NA,CASSQGGNEKLFF,TGTGCCAGCAGTCAGGGTGGTAATGAAAAACTGTTTTTT
TRBJ2-2,TRBV29-1,once,NA,CSIARTVNTGELFF,TGCAGCATTGCAAGGACAGTGAACACCGGGGAGCTGTTTTTT
TRBJ2-7,TRBV9,NA,TRBD1,CASSAGTGPVYEQYF,TGTGCCAGCAGCGCCGGGACAGGGCCGGTGTACGAGCAGTACTTC
TRBJ1-5,TRBV19,NA,TRBD1,CASSTPGQGTQPQHF,TGTGCCAGTAGTACACCGGGACAGGGGACTCAGCCCCAGCATTTT
TRBJ1-5,TRBV4-1,NA,NA,CASSHHETSGPQHF,TGCGCCAGCAGCCACCACGAGACCTCAGGGCCCCAGCATTTT
TRBJ1-5,TRBV5-6,NA,TRBD1,CASSLSDRNQPQHF,TGTGCCAGCAGCTTGTCGGACAGGAATCAGCCCCAGCATTTT
TRBJ2-3,TRBV4-3,NA,TRBD1,CASSQDLGGDRGHNTQYF,TGCGCCAGCAGCCAAGATTTGGGGGGGGACAGGGGGCACAATACGCAGTATTTT
TRBJ1-5,TRBV11-2,few,NA,CASSLGREGQPQHF,TGTGCCAGCAGCTTAGGCAGGGAAGGACAGCCCCAGCATTTT
TRBJ1-1,TRBV20-1,few,TRBD1,CSAGQDTEAFF,TGCAGTGCGGGACAGGACACTGAAGCTTTCTTT
TRBJ1-5,TRBV15,NA,NA,CATSPLRGQPQHF,TGTGCCACCAGCCCGTTGCGGGGTCAGCCCCAGCATTTT
TRBJ1-3,TRBV27,few,NA,CASSLGSPDSGNTIYF,TGTGCCAGCAGTTTGGGGAGTCCCGACTCTGGAAACACCATATATTTT
TRBJ2-7,TRBV5-1,NA,NA,CASSLVGQNYEQYF,TGCGCCAGCAGCTTGGTGGGTCAAAACTACGAGCAGTACTTC
TRBJ2-7,TRBV9,NA,NA,CASSVEGDPYEQYF,TGTGCCAGCAGCGTAGAAGGGGACCCCTACGAGCAGTACTTC
TRBJ2-7,TRBV10-3,NA,NA,CAIRETETYEQYF,TGTGCCATCAGAGAGACGGAAACCTACGAGCAGTACTTC
TRBJ2-7,TRBV18,NA,TRBD2,CASSQRTSGANEQYF,TGTGCCAGCTCGCAAAGGACTAGCGGGGCGAACGAGCAGTACTTC
TRBJ1-5,TRBV19,NA,NA,CASSTPPQGRNNQPQHF,TGTGCCAGTAGTACACCTCCCCAGGGGCGAAACAATCAGCCCCAGCATTTT
TRBJ1-4,TRBV6-1,NA,NA,CASSDLMGREKLFF,TGTGCCAGCAGTGACCTAATGGGGAGGGAAAAACTGTTTTTT
TRBJ2-2,TRBV7-9,NA,NA,CASSPGRPGELFF,TGTGCCAGCAGCCCCGGAAGACCCGGGGAGCTGTTTTTT
TRBJ2-3,TRBV18,NA,TRBD2,CASSRLPAGMRTDTQYF,TGTGCCAGCTCACGTCTTCCAGCGGGAATGCGAACAGATACGCAGTATTTT
TRBJ1-4,TRBV5-1,NA,TRBD1,CASSKTGGAGNEKLFF,TGCGCCAGCAGTAAGACAGGGGGCGCGGGTAATGAAAAACTGTTTTTT
TRBJ1-1,TRBV5-6,NA,NA,CASSFGGNTEAFF,TGTGCCAGCAGCTTTGGAGGGAATACTGAAGCTTTCTTT
TRBJ1-1,TRBV7-9,NA,NA,CASSLRGPEIGVTEAFF,TGTGCCAGCAGCTTGAGAGGGCCAGAGATAGGGGTCACTGAAGCTTTCTTT
TRBJ2-7,TRBV5-1,NA,TRBD2,CASSLRLAGAYEQYF,TGCGCCAGCAGCTTGAGACTAGCGGGGGCCTACGAGCAGTACTTC